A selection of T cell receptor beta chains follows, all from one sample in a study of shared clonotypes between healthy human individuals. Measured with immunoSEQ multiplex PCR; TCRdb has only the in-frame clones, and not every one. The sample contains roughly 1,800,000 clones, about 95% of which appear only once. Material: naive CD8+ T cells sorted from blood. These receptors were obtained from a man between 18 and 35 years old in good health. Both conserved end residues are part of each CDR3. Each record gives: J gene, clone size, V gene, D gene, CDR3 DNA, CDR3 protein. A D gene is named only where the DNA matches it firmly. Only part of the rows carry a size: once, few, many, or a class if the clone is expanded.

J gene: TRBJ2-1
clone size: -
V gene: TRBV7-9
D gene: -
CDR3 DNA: TGTGCCAGCAGCCCCCTAGTTGGGTGGGATGAGCAGTTCTTC
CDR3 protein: CASSPLVGWDEQFF

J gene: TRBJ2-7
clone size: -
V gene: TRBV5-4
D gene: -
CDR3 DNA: TGTGCCAGCAGCTTAGGGGGCTACGAGCAGTACTTC
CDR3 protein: CASSLGGYEQYF

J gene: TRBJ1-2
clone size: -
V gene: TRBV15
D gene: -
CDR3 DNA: TGTGCCACCAGCAGAGATAATTCGGGGGGCCCTCTCTTC
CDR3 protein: CATSRDNSGGPLF

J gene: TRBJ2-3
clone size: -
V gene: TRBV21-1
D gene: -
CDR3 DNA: TGTGCCAGCAGCAAAGAAAGTTCCCCCACAGATACGCAGTATTTT
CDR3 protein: CASSKESSPTDTQYF

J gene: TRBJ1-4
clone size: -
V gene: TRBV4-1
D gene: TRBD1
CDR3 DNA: TGCGCCAGCAGCCAAGGCGCCGAACCCACAGGGGGACTGTTTTTT
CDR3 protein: CASSQGAEPTGGLFF

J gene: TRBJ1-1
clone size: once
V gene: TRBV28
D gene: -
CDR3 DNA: TGTGCCAGCCGGGCCCCGACGGCGTTACCTACTGAAGCTTTCTTT
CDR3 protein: CASRAPTALPTEAFF

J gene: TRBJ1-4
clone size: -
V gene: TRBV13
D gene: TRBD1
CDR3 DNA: TGTGCCAGCAGCGAAACAACAGGGGGCAACGAAAAACTGTTTTTT
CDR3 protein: CASSETTGGNEKLFF

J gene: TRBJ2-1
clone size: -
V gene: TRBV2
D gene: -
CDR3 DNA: TGTGCCAGCAGTGAAGCGGACCTATTGGGTTCATACAATGAGCAGTTCTTC
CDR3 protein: CASSEADLLGSYNEQFF

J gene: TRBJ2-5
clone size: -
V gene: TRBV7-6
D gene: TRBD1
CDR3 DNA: TGTGCCAGCAGCTGGGACAGGGTCCAAGAGACCCAGTACTTC
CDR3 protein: CASSWDRVQETQYF

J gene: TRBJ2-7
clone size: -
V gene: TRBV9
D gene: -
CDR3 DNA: TGTGCCAGCAGCTTGGGACTGAGCTCCTACGAGCAGTACTTC
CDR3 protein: CASSLGLSSYEQYF

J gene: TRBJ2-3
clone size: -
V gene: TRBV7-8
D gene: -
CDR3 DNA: TGTGCCAGCAGCTTATTCGGAGGAGGCGCAGATACGCAGTATTTT
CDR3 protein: CASSLFGGGADTQYF

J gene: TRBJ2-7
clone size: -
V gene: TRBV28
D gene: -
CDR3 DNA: TGTGCCAGCAGTTTATGGGGGGAAGAGCCTTTGAAGCAGTACTTC
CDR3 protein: CASSLWGEEPLKQYF

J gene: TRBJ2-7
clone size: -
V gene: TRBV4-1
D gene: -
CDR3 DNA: TGCGCCAGCAGCCAGGGACCGTTCACCTCCAGCTCCTACGAGCAGTACTTC
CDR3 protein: CASSQGPFTSSSYEQYF

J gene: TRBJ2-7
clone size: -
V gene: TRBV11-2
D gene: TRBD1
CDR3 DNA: TGTGCCAGCAGTTGGGACAGACCTCCCTACGAGCAGTACTTC
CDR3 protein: CASSWDRPPYEQYF

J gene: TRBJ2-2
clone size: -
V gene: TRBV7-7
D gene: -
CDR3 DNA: TGTGCTAGCAGCGCCCAAGAATCGGGACACGGGAATTGGGAGCTGTTTTTT
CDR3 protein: CASSAQESGHGNWELFF

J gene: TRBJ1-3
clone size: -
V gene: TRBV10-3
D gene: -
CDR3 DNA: TGTGCCATCAGTGAGCCGGCCTCTGGAAACACCATATATTTT
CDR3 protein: CAISEPASGNTIYF

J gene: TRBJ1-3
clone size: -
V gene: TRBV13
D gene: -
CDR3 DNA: TGTGCCAGCAGCTCATTCGTCCCCTCTGGAAACACCATATATTTT
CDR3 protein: CASSSFVPSGNTIYF

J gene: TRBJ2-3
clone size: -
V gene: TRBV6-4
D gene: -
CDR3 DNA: TGTGCCAGCAGTGGACCCCCTCTGAAGGGGGGGGACACAGATACGCAGTATTTT
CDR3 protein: CASSGPPLKGGDTDTQYF

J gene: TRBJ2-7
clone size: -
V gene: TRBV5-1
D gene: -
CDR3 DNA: TGCGCCAGCAGCATAGATCCATCGGGCCAGAACGAGCAGTACTTC
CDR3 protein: CASSIDPSGQNEQYF

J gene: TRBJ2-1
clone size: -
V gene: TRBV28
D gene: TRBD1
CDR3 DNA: TGTGCCAGCAACTGGCCAGGACAGGGTATCTATGAGCAGTTCTTC
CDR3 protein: CASNWPGQGIYEQFF

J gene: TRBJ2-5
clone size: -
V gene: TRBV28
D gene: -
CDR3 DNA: TGTGCCAGCAGTTTAAAAGTCTATGAGACCCAGTACTTC
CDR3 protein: CASSLKVYETQYF

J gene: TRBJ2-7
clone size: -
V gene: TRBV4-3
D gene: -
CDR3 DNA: TGCGCCAGCAGCCAAGATTATTTGACAGGCGAAGGCCCCTACGAGCAGTACTTC
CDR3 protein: CASSQDYLTGEGPYEQYF

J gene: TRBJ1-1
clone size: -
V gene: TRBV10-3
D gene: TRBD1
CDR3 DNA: TGTGCCATCAGTTGGGGACAGGGTGATGAAGCTTTCTTT
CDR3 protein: CAISWGQGDEAFF

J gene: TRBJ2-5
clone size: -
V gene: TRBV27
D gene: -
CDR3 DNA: TGTGCCAGCAGTCGATACACAGGGTTCCAAGAGACCCAGTACTTC
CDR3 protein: CASSRYTGFQETQYF

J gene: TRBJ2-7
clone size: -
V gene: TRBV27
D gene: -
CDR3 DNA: TGTGCCAGCAGTTTAGAATGGAGTGGCGAGCAGTACTTC
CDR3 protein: CASSLEWSGEQYF

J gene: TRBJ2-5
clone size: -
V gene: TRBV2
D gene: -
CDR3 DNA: TGTGCCAGCACCCCCAGGATGGAAGAGACCCAGTACTTC
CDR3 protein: CASTPRMEETQYF